This T cell receptor (beta chain) was sequenced during a study of cytomegalovirus exposure and HLA in healthy donors. General study findings and limits: Some TCR beta chains (more than 150 of them) were listed as cytomegalovirus-associated.

Concerning this clone: Its matching antigen is unknown.

This PCR relied on a set of 60 Vbeta primers and 13 Jbeta primers. The assay was immunoSEQ multiplex PCR, and TCRdb's table has in-frame clones only and misses some. The sample shows around 150,000 clones, around 80% of them seen only once. This CDR3 region has 18 residues. Trimming cost V 1 base and J 1 base; bases outside gene matches: 9. CDR1 is SGHRS, CDR2 YFSETQ, per germline. V usage is TRBV5-1 and J usage is TRBJ2-7, with 12 positions matching TRBD2. This sequence originates from a woman aged 30 to 39 in good health and CMV-seropositive. The sequenced sample was PBMCs. The CDR3 DNA follows: TGCGCCAGCAGCTTGCTAGCGGGGGGGCCAAGAAGATCCTACGAGCAGTACTTC. Residues: CASSLLAGGPRRSYEQYF.